This TCR beta chain was recovered during a study of blood T cell repertoires in COVID-19. Whole-study context: PBMCs, B-cell-depleted T cells, or T cells were the source of the cDNA or gDNA that made up the material.

Per the authors' pipeline: Researchers report that nucleated cell counts were estimated from reference gene primer amplification. The table came from immunoSEQ multiplex PCR; TCRdb's copy has only in-frame clones and leaves some out. D and trimming come from the DNA, and the V and J calls and clone size come from that table. The sample has 60,000 to 100,000 clones, 70% to 90% seen once. Looked up from germline, CDR1 is KGHSH and CDR2 is LQKENI. This CDR3 contains 15 residues. Trimming cost V 0 bases and J 0 bases, with 8 bases left between them. This receptor was obtained from a man aged 50 to 60 with active COVID-19. The sequenced material came from peripheral blood. The chain couples TRBV18 to TRBJ2-5, with a tentative D call TRBD2 (5 bases). In nucleotides, the CDR3 is TGTGCCAGCTCACCACCAGGACTGTACCAAGAGACCCAGTACTTC. It specifies CASSPPGLYQETQYF. Variable domain in full (rest from reference TRBV18 and TRBJ2-5): NAGVMQNPRHLVRRRGQEARLRCSPMKGHSHVYWYRQLPEEGLKFMVYLQKENIIDESGMPKERFSAEFPKEGPSILRIQQVVRGDSAAYFCASSPPGLYQETQYFGPGTRLLVL.